This entry describes one TCR beta chain. What it binds is unknown. This sample is part of a study of early T cells in non-severe SARS-CoV-2 infection. Trimming removed 0 bases from V and 1 base from J, with 7 bases in between. CDR1 MGHRA and CDR2 YSYEKL come from the germline V gene. This CDR3 comprises 15 residues. Notes on the study in general: A preference for anti-spike CD8 responses marked VDJdb matching, which missed private and CD4 specificities.

TCRdb itself ran the 5' RACE reads through MiXCR, one entry per CDR3 protein. Of 60,000 or so distinct CDR3 sequences in the sample, about 15% are singletons; the top ten hold more than 8.5%. Sequences were derived from whole blood, sampled at baseline. The TCR comes from an adult who was a healthcare worker with PCR-confirmed SARS-CoV-2 infection or an uninfected control (not recorded which). This sequence joins TRBV4-1 and TRBJ1-5; no clear D gene. The CDR3 loop is CASSQDPISNQPQHF. The CDR3 region has the DNA TGCGCCAGCAGCCAAGATCCAATAAGCAATCAGCCCCAGCATTTT.